This entry concerns a single TCR beta chain. The antigen remains unidentified. The data were taken from a study of cytomegalovirus exposure and HLA in healthy donors. General study results and limits: In an earlier analysis, most TCR beta V segments were productive about 90% or about 30% of the time.

The CDR3 sequence is 14 residues long. The V gene's germline CDR1 is ENHRY and CDR2 SYGVKD. Trimming pared 5 bases from V and 4 bases from J, leaving 14 bases between. PCR involved 60 Vbeta and 13 Jbeta primers. As handled by the study authors: A follow-up analysis tallied approximately 85 million unique TCR beta chains, 8.5 million to 14 million shared. The assay was immunoSEQ multiplex PCR, and TCRdb's table has in-frame clones only and misses some. V, J and clone size are taken as reported in that table, and D and trimming were inferred from the DNA itself. The sample lists hundreds of thousands of clones; about 85% were seen once.

The sequenced material came from PBMCs. The chain carries TRBV10-3 and TRBJ2-5; possibly TRBD1 for D (6 bases). The sequence came from a girl aged 2 to 10 in good health and CMV-seronegative. DNA of the CDR3: TGTGCCATCAGTCCCGACAGGATCGGAGAGACCCAGTACTTC. Translation gives CAISPDRIGETQYF.